This entry is about one T cell receptor beta chain. It has no known antigen specificity. No base qualities exist here, and no much larger clone lies one base off it. Donors were a few dozen systemically healthy Caucasian individuals from Russia aged roughly 6 to 90 years. Around 10 milliliters of peripheral blood were collected from each donor into EDTA-treated Vacutainer tubes. Ficoll-Paque density-gradient centrifugation was used to isolate PBMCs, with at least 6 million obtained per sample. Total RNA was extracted from PBMCs with Trizol reagent, with at least 6 micrograms obtained per sample. The percentages of naive CD45RAhigh/CD27high T cells were determined by flow cytometry on a PBMC aliquot from every donor. These data belong to a study of blood T cells in healthy people across ages (dated by TCRdb to about 2015). General notes on the study: In model experiments, roughly one uniquely barcoded TCR beta cDNA molecule per two T cells was captured by template switching. The study measured age-related changes in TCR beta repertoire diversity using deep sequencing normalized with unique cDNA molecular identifiers. Four age groups were formed from the donors: young (average approximately 15 years), middle-aged (just under 40), aged (about 62) and long-lived (about 80). For two donors (one aged 18 to 30 and one aged 80 or older), the study analyzed two additional independent replicas of 1 million unique cDNA reads from the same blood draw. Overall results and qualifications from the work: Because donor CMV infection status was unknown, age-related changes in expanded clonotypes were potentially confounded. Estimates of total diversity based on one million sequenced T cells were regarded as lower bounds and as underestimates. There was a strong correlation between observed TCR beta diversity and the percentage of naive T cells measured by flow cytometry. Since profiling was done on bulk unsorted PBMCs, naive and antigen-experienced compartments could not be conclusively compared. The long-lived group showed more naive CD4+ T cells, fewer expanded clones and increased TCR diversity than the aged group, suggesting age selection. Observed TCR beta diversity per million T cells fell roughly linearly with age, and a significant reduction was already apparent by age roughly 40.

Counted from cysteine to phenylalanine, this CDR3 has 15 amino acids. Only the CDR3 part of the read is kept: 45 bases, read in frame from the first base. Relative to germline, V is missing 7 bases and J is missing 3 bases, with 10 bases of the junction outside any gene match. CDR1 is given as MDHEN and CDR2 as SYDVKM, both from the germline V gene. Library method: 5' RACE. This sample was sequenced with an Illumina HiSeq 2500. A second PCR of roughly 7 to 12 cycles was run with a J-beta primer mix and a sample-barcoded 5' primer. A unique molecular identifier was introduced onto each TCR beta cDNA molecule by a template-switch 5' adaptor carrying 12 random nucleotides. Each sample yielded at least 2.5 million CDR3-containing paired-end reads. First-strand cDNA synthesis was performed from all RNA using the Mint cDNA synthesis kit, with priming by a TRBC-specific oligonucleotide. Following uracil-DNA glycosylase treatment, all cDNA underwent a first 18-cycle PCR with the universal primers M1SS and BC2_uni_R. On the authors' methods: Each sample was normalized by randomly selecting 1 million high-quality reads, each carrying a distinct molecular identifier. Instead of being binned into consensus sequences, reads that shared molecular identifiers were thrown out. MiTCR, set to a Q25 quality threshold and the strictest error-elimination algorithm, was used for CDR3 identification, clonotype clustering and error correction. A nonparametric unseen species model using Euler transformation provided a lower-bound estimate of total TCR beta diversity. TCRdb passed the public sequencing reads through fastp at Q25 and MiXCR, retaining productive beta sequences. For every CDR3 protein sequence, its rows merge into one entry that carries the most common genes and DNA. TCRdb's processing, not the study's, gives the V and J calls here. This sample gives 600,000 to 900,000 distinct CDR3 sequences in total; more than 25% of them show up just once. Jointly, the top ten make up about 3% of the sample.

This same sample was also part of a study on T cells of mothers and their children. As the second publication notes: Nine systemically healthy Caucasian individuals, comprising three mothers and their six children, were included as donors. cDNA synthesis consumed the entire amount of extracted RNA, loaded at around 1.5 ug RNA in each 15 ul reaction. Sample barcodes and 2-4 random nucleotides were added via the M1S primer in the second PCR. More than 9 million TCR beta CDR3 reads were obtained from each mother, and 2.5 million to 3.5 million reads were obtained from each child. Thymic selection shapes the output of TCR recombination in a similar way in related and unrelated pairs, and inherited differences have a minor effect. Related mother-child pairs always showed normalized repertoire overlap that was slightly higher than in unrelated mother-child pairs, though the difference was never significant. Persistent microchimeric T cell clones were not detected, at a sensitivity of around 100 clones per million clonotypes. The study used deep NGS to compare TCR beta repertoires of mothers and children, seeking features distinguishing related mother-child pairs from unrelated individuals. Mothers averaged around 40 +/- 4 years of age and children averaged roughly 12 +/- 4 years. After adapter ligation with NEBNext reagents, the libraries were sequenced on Illumina HiSeq 2000 with 100+100 nt paired-end reads. To prevent cross-contamination, the mother and child libraries were prepared one month apart and sequenced in separate runs. For each donor, between roughly 500,000 and 2,200,000 distinct TCR beta clonotypes were identified. Naive TCR beta clonotypes were estimated from low-frequency clonotypes matched to each donor's FACS-determined naive share, without sorting.

The sequence was collected from a boy aged 5-17 years in good health. The sequenced sample was blood. The chain links TRBV28 with TRBJ2-7; 9 junctional bases match TRBD1. The sequence in DNA is TGTGCCAGCATTCCTCGGGGACAGGGATTCTACGAGCAGTACTTC. Its protein is CASIPRGQGFYEQYF.